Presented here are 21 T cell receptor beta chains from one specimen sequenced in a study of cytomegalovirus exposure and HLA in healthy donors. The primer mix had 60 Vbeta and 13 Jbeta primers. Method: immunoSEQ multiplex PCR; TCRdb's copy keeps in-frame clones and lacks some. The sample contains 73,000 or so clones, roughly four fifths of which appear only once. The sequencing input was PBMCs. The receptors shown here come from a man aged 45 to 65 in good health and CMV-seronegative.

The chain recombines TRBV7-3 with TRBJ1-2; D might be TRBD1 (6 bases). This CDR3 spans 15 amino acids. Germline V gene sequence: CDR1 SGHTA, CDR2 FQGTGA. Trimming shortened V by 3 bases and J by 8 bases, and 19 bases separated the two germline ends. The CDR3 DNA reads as TGTGCCAGCAGCTTTAACAACAGGGAGAGTGACGGCTACACCTTC. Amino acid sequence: CASSFNNRESDGYTF.

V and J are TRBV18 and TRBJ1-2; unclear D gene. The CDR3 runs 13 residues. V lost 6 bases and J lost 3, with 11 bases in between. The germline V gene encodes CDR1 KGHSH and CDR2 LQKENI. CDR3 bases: TGTGCCAGCTCCCCGAGTTCCCACTATGGCTACACCTTC. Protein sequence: CASSPSSHYGYTF.

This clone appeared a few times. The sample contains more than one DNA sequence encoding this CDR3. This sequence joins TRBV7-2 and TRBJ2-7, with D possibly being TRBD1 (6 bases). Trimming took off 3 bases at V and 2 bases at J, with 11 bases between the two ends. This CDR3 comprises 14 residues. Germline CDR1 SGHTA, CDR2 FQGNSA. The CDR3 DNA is TGTGCCAGCAGCTTGGGTACAGGGACCTACGAGCAGTACTTC. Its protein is CASSLGTGTYEQYF.

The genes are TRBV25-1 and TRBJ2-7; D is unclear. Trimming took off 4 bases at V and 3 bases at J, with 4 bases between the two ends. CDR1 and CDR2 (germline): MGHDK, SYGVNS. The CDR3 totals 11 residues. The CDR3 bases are TGTGCCAGCAGTGTACTCTACGAGCAGTACTTC. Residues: CASSVLYEQYF.

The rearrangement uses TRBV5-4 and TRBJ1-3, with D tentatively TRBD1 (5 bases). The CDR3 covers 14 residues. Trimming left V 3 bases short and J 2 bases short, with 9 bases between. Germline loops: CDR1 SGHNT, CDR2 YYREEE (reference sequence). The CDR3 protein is CASSSDIPGNTIYF. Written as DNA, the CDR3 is TGTGCCAGCAGCTCGGACATCCCTGGAAACACCATATATTTT.

DNA of the CDR3: TGTGCCAGCAGTTTAGTTGGAGTTGATGCCTACAATGAGCAGTTCTTC. Translating it yields CASSLVGVDAYNEQFF. V and J are TRBV28 and TRBJ2-1; D remains ambiguous. Germline lookup yields CDR1 MDHEN and CDR2 SYDVKM. The germline V and J ends were trimmed by 2 bases and 2 bases, with 13 bases remaining between them. The CDR3 runs to 16 residues.

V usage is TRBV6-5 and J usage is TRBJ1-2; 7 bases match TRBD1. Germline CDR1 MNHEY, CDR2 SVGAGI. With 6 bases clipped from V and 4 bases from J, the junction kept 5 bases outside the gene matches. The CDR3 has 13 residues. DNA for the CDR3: TGTGCCAGCAGCCCTGACAGGGCCTATGGCTACACCTTC. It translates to CASSPDRAYGYTF.

The CDR3 DNA is TGTGCCAGCAGGCGATATAATTCACCCCTCCACTTT. This gives the protein CASRRYNSPLHF. The chain links TRBV27 to TRBJ1-6; D not resolved. Per germline, CDR1 MNHEY and CDR2 SMNVEV (reference sequence). This CDR3 has 12 residues. With 6 bases removed from V and 4 bases from J, the gap between germline ends came to 4 bases.

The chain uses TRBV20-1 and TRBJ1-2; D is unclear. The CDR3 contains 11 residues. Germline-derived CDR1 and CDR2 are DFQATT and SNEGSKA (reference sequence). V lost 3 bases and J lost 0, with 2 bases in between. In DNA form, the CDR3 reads TGCAGTGCTAGCTCTAACTATGGCTACACCTTC. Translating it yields CSASSNYGYTF.

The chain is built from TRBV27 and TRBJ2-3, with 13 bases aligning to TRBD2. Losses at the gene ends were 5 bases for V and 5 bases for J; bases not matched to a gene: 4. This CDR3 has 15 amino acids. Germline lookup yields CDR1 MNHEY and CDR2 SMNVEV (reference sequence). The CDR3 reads CASSGLAGVLDTQYF. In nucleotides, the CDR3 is TGTGCCAGCAGTGGACTAGCGGGAGTTCTAGATACGCAGTATTTT.

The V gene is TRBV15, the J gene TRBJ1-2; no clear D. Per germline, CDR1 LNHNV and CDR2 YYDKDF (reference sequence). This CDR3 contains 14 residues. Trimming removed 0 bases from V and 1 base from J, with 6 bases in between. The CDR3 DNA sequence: TGTGCCACCAGCAGAGATCAGGTTAACTATGGCTACACCTTC. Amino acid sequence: CATSRDQVNYGYTF.

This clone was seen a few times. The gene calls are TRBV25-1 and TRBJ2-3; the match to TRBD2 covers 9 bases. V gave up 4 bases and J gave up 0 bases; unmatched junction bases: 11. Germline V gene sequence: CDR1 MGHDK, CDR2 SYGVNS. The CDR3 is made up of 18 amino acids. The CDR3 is CASSAPPGTSPSTDTQYF. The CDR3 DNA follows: TGTGCCAGCAGTGCCCCCCCCGGGACTAGCCCCAGCACAGATACGCAGTATTTT.

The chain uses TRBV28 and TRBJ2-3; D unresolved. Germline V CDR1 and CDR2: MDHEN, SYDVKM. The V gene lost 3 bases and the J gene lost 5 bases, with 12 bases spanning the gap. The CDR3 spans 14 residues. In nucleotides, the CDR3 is TGTGCCAGCAGTTTCCCCCGGGTGGTAGATACGCAGTATTTT. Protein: CASSFPRVVDTQYF.

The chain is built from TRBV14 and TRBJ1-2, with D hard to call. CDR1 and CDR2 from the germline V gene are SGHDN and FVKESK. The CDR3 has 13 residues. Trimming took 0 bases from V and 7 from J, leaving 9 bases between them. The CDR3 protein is CASSQDGIGGYTF. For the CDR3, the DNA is TGTGCCAGCAGCCAAGACGGGATAGGTGGCTACACCTTC.

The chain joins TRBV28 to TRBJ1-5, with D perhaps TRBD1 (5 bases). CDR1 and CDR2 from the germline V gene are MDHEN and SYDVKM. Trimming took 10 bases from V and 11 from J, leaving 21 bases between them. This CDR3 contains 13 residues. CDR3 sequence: CANQRQGEFAQHF. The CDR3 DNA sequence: TGTGCCAACCAGAGGCAGGGCGAGTTCGCCCAGCATTTT.

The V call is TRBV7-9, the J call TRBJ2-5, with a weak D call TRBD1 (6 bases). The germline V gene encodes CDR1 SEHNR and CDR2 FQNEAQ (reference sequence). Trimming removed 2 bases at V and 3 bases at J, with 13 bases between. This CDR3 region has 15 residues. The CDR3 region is CASSLPGQKKETQYF. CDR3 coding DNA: TGTGCCAGCAGCTTACCGGGACAAAAAAAAGAGACCCAGTACTTC.

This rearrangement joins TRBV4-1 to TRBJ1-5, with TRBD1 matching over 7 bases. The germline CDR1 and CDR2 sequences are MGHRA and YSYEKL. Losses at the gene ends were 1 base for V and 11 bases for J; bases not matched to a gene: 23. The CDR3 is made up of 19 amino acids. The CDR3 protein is CASSQVTGAISPSIRAQHF. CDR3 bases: TGCGCCAGCAGCCAAGTTACAGGGGCAATCAGCCCGTCCATAAGGGCCCAGCATTTT.

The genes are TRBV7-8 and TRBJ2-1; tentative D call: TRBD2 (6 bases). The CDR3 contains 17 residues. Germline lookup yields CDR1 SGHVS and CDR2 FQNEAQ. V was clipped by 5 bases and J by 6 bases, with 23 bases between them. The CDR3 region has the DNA TGTGCCAGCAGCCCCCTCCCATCCGGGAGAATGGGCAATGAGCAGTTCTTC. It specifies CASSPLPSGRMGNEQFF.

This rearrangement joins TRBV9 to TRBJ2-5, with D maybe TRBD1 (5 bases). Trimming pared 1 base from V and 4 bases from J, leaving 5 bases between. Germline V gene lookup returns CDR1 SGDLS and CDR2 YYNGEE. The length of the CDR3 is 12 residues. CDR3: CASSVQGETQYF. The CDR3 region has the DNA TGTGCCAGCAGCGTACAGGGAGAGACCCAGTACTTC.

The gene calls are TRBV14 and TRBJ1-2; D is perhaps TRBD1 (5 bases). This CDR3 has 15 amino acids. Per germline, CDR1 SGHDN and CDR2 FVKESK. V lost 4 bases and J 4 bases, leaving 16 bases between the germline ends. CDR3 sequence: CASSLRTGLRYGYTF. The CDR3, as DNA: TGTGCCAGCAGCCTTCGTACAGGTCTACGCTATGGCTACACCTTC.

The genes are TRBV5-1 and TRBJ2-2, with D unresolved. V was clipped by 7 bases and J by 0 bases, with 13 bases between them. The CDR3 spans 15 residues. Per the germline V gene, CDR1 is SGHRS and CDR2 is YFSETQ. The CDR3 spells CASAQRHPNTGELFF. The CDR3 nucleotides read TGCGCCAGCGCGCAGAGACACCCGAACACCGGGGAGCTGTTTTTT.